This T cell receptor beta chain is drawn from a study of control samples from healthy donors and cancer patients. Germline loops: CDR1 MDHEN, CDR2 SYDVKM. V was cut by 5 bases and J by 6 bases, with 23 bases left in between. The CDR3 is 17 residues long. Assay: immunoSEQ multiplex PCR; the TCRdb copy retains only in-frame clones and omits some. The data hold around 100,000 clones, with 90% to 95% observed a single time. The receptor was isolated from a woman between 18 and 30 years old in good health. The sequenced sample was blood. The chain has TRBV28 and TRBJ1-5, with D maybe TRBD1 (6 bases). In DNA, the CDR3 is TGTGCCAGCAGTCTACTTGGGGGGGGCGCGACTAGTCAGCCCCAGCATTTT. Translating gives CASSLLGGGATSQPQHF.